This passage covers 19 T cell receptor beta chains from one sample sequenced in a study of blood T cells in healthy people across ages. The use of a sample-barcoded 5' primer and a J-beta primer mix characterized a second PCR of roughly 6 to 12 cycles. TCRdb ran MiXCR on the 5' RACE reads and lists one entry per CDR3 protein. The repertoire includes roughly 1,700,000 distinct CDR3 sequences, roughly 27% of them detected once, and approximately 7.7% sits in the top ten. Sequences were obtained from blood. These receptors were collected from a woman between 25 and 40 years old in good health.

The V and J genes are TRBV20-1 and TRBJ2-6; either TRBD1 or TRBD2 may fit D (5 bases each). V was shortened by 5 bases and J by 0 bases, with 20 bases between the two germline ends. Germline loops: CDR1 DFQATT, CDR2 SNEGSKA (reference sequence). The CDR3 sequence is 18 residues long. CDR3 in DNA: TGCAGTGCTGAGAACCGGGACGCCATAGACTCTGGGGCCAACGTCCTGACTTTC. It specifies CSAENRDAIDSGANVLTF.

This clonotype appeared many times. The chain combines TRBV28 with TRBJ2-7, with 10 positions matching TRBD1. The CDR3 loop spans 15 amino acids. In germline, CDR1 is MDHEN, CDR2 SYDVKM. The V segment lost 6 bases and the J segment 2 bases; nucleotides outside the gene matches: 7. The CDR3 nucleotides read TGTGCCAGCAGAAGTGCCGGGACAGGGGCCTACGAGCAGTACTTC. It translates to CASRSAGTGAYEQYF. Combining the CDR3 with reference TRBV28 and TRBJ2-7 gives the whole variable domain DVKVTQSSRYLVKRTGEKVFLECVQDMDHENMFWYRQDPGLGLRLIYFSYDVKMKEKGDIPEGYSVSREKKERFSLILESASTNQTSMYLCASRSAGTGAYEQYFGPGTRLTVT.

The chain's CDR3 is CSVQNAVQYF. The CDR3 nucleotides are TGCAGCGTCCAGAACGCGGTTCAGTACTTC. This sequence joins TRBV29-1 and TRBJ2-4; D is undetermined. Germline lookup yields CDR1 SQVTM and CDR2 ANQGSEA. CDR3 size: 10 residues. Trimming took 6 bases from V and 11 from J, leaving 11 bases between them.

This clonotype appeared many times. The chain has TRBV6-5 and TRBJ2-7; 8 bases line up with TRBD2. With V trimmed by 6 bases and J by 4 bases, 5 bases remained unmatched. Germline V gene lookup returns CDR1 MNHEY and CDR2 SVGAGI. The CDR3 spans 13 residues. The CDR3 DNA reads TGTGCCAGCAGGCGGACTAGCACATACGAGCAGTACTTC. It specifies CASRRTSTYEQYF.

This clonotype turned up a few times. This chain joins TRBV30 and TRBJ1-2; unclear D gene. Germline CDR1 and CDR2: GTSNPN and SVGIG (reference sequence). Trimming pared 7 bases from V and 4 bases from J, leaving 25 bases between. The CDR3 is 16 amino acids. The CDR3 reads CALASEWKEDGYGYTF. The CDR3 DNA reads as TGTGCCTTGGCCTCGGAGTGGAAGGAGGATGGCTATGGCTACACCTTC.

As DNA, the CDR3 is TGCGCCAGCAGCTGGGTCCCCGACAGTTCCTACGAGCAGTACTTC. Translated, it gives CASSWVPDSSYEQYF. This chain uses TRBV5-1 with TRBJ2-7; D may be TRBD1 (5 bases). V lost 3 bases to trimming and J lost 1 base, with 14 bases between them. The CDR3 spans 15 residues. CDR1 is SGHRS, CDR2 YFSETQ, per germline.

In its sample, this clonotype was seen many times. The V gene is TRBV3-1, the J gene TRBJ1-5, with D unresolved. CDR1 is LGHDT, CDR2 YNNKEL, per germline (reference sequence). This CDR3 is 16 amino acids long. V dropped 1 base and J dropped 0 bases, with 10 bases sitting between them. The CDR3 loop is CASSQGLGASNQPQHF. The CDR3 region has the DNA TGTGCCAGCAGCCAAGGGTTGGGCGCTAGCAATCAGCCCCAGCATTTT. The full variable domain, rest sourced from reference TRBV3-1 and TRBJ1-5, is DTAVSQTPKYLVTQMGNDKSIKCEQNLGHDTMYWYKQDSKKFLKIMFSYNNKELIINETVPNRFSPKSPDKAHLNLHINSLELGDSAVYFCASSQGLGASNQPQHFGDGTRLSIL.

This clonotype was seen at least ten times. V gene TRBV18 combines with J gene TRBJ2-1, with 7 bases aligning to TRBD1. The germline gives CDR1 KGHSH, CDR2 LQKENI. The V gene end was trimmed by 3 bases and the J gene end by 4 bases; junction bases not matched to a gene: 6. This CDR3 region has 15 residues. The CDR3 DNA reads TGTGCCAGCTCACCGGGGACAGCTAAATACAATGAGCAGTTCTTC. It encodes CASSPGTAKYNEQFF.

V usage is TRBV12-5 and J usage is TRBJ2-1; D not certain. In germline, CDR1 is LGHNT, CDR2 FRNRAP. Deletions cut 4 bases from V and 4 bases from J, with 5 bases between. The CDR3 spans 12 residues. CDR3 nucleotides: TGTGCTAGTGGTTACGTGTACAATGAGCAGTTCTTC. Residues: CASGYVYNEQFF.

This clonotype was picked up a small number of times. CDR3 protein: CASSIPLGGARNEQFF. In DNA, the CDR3 is TGTGCCAGCAGCATACCCTTGGGGGGAGCAAGGAATGAGCAGTTCTTC. J is TRBJ2-1 and V is TRBV7-2, with a weak D call TRBD2 (6 bases). The CDR3 length is 16 residues. Trimming pared 5 bases from V and 7 bases from J, leaving 21 bases between. In germline, CDR1 is SGHTA, CDR2 FQGNSA. Full variable domain (remainder filled in from reference TRBV7-2 and TRBJ2-1): GAGVSQSPSNKVTEKGKDVELRCDPISGHTALYWYRQSLGQGLEFLIYFQGNSAPDKSGLPSDRFSAERTGGSVSTLTIQRTQQEDSAVYLCASSIPLGGARNEQFFGPGTRLTVL.

CDR3 loop: CASSLATLANYGYTF. The CDR3 bases are TGTGCCAGCAGCTTAGCCACTTTAGCTAACTATGGCTACACCTTC. The gene calls are TRBV7-2 and TRBJ1-2, with D unresolved. Germline loops: CDR1 SGHTA, CDR2 FQGNSA. Trimming took off 0 bases at V and 0 bases at J, with 8 bases between the two ends. The CDR3 extends over 15 amino acids.

The chain has TRBV6-5 and TRBJ2-3, with D perhaps TRBD2 (5 bases). The V and J ends lost 6 bases and 1 base respectively, with 14 bases between them. Germline CDR1 is MNHEY and CDR2 is SVGAGI. This CDR3 has 15 residues. CDR3 sequence reads: CASSPVRGGTDTQYF. Here the CDR3 DNA reads TGTGCCAGCAGCCCCGTTCGGGGAGGCACAGATACGCAGTATTTT.

This chain links TRBV19 with TRBJ2-5; 7 positions match TRBD1. The V segment lost 4 bases and the J segment 5 bases; nucleotides outside the gene matches: 4. CDR1 is LNHDA, CDR2 SQIVND, per germline (reference sequence). The CDR3 is 13 amino acids. The CDR3 DNA reads TGTGCCAGTAGTAACAGGGGTTCGGAGACCCAGTACTTC. Protein product: CASSNRGSETQYF.

This clonotype was counted at least ten times. V gene TRBV4-1 combines with J gene TRBJ2-6, with a tentative D call TRBD2 (7 bases). The V and J ends lost 3 bases and 1 base respectively, with 13 bases between them. The CDR3 has 17 residues. In germline, CDR1 is MGHRA, CDR2 YSYEKL. The CDR3 is CASSQGAGASGANVLTF. In DNA, the CDR3 is TGCGCCAGCAGCCAGGGGGCGGGAGCGTCTGGGGCCAACGTCCTGACTTTC.

The chain carries TRBV5-6 and TRBJ2-7, with 8 positions matching TRBD1. J lost 3 bases, V lost 6 bases, and 11 bases had no gene match. The CDR3 has 15 amino acids. CDR1 and CDR2 (germline): SGHDT, YYEEEE. The CDR3 protein is CASTLGDRGVYEQYF. CDR3 bases: TGTGCCAGCACCCTAGGAGACAGGGGCGTCTACGAGCAGTACTTC.

CDR3 nucleotides: TGCAGTGCTACCACAGGGATAGAACTCACAGATACGCAGTATTTT. Encoded protein: CSATTGIELTDTQYF. V and J are TRBV20-1 and TRBJ2-3, with D possibly matching TRBD1 (6 bases). Germline V lookup: CDR1 DFQATT, CDR2 SNEGSKA (reference sequence). The CDR3 runs 15 residues. The V and J ends lost 4 bases and 2 bases respectively, with 16 bases between them.

As for this clonotype: A much larger clone lies a single base off, so this may be a read error. V gene TRBV6-6 combines with J gene TRBJ2-7, with 8 bases lining up with TRBD1. Matching the DNA end better, TRBJ2-5 makes the J call doubtful. CDR1 and CDR2 (germline): MNHNY, SVGAGI (reference sequence). The CDR3 is 14 amino acids. CDR3 DNA: TGTGCCGGCAGTTACTCAGGGGGCGCAAAGACCCAGTACTTC. Protein product: CAGSYSGGAKTQYF.

This clonotype has more than one count but fewer than ten. The junction departs from the called germline gene at one end, perhaps through a read error. The rearrangement uses TRBV7-9 and TRBJ2-1; a weak D match, TRBD2 (5 bases). The CDR3 has 16 residues. Looked up from germline, CDR1 is SEHNR and CDR2 is FQNEAQ (reference sequence). CDR3 sequence: CASSLFFAGSYNVQFF. CDR3 DNA sequence: TGTGCCAGCAGCTTATTTTTCGCGGGCTCCTACAATGTGCAGTTCTTC. Filled out from reference TRBV7-9 and TRBJ2-1, the complete variable domain reads DTGVSQNPRHKITKRGQNVTFRCDPISEHNRLYWYRQTLGQGPEFLTYFQNEAQLEKSRLLSDRFSAERPKGSFSTLEIQRTEQGDSAMYLCASSLFFAGSYNVQFFGPGTRLTVL.

About this clonotype: Given a much more abundant clone one base away, this may be a read error. This sequence joins TRBV29-1 and TRBJ2-3; the match to TRBD2 covers 14 bases. This CDR3 comprises 15 residues. The V and J ends lost 6 bases and 1 base, in that order; junction bases with no gene match: 3. Germline V gene lookup returns CDR1 SQVTM and CDR2 ANQGSEA. Here the CDR3 reads CSVGTSGGRTDTQYF. The CDR3 DNA follows: TGCAGCGTCGGGACTAGCGGGGGACGCACAGATACGCAGTATTTT.